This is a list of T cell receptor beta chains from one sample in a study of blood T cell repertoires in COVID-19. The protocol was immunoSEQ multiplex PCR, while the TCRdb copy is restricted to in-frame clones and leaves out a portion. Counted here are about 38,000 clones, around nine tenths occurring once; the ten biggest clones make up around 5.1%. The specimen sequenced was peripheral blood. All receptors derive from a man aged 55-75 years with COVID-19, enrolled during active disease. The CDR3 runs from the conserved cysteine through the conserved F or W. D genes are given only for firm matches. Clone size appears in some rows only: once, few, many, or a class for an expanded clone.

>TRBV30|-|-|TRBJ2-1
CAVELVAYNEQFF
TGTGCCGTAGAGCTCGTCGCTTACAATGAGCAGTTCTTC
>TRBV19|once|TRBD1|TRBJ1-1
CASRVTGGDELTEAFF
TGTGCCAGTAGAGTTACAGGGGGCGACGAGCTCACTGAAGCTTTCTTT
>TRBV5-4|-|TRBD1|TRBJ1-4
CASTFNPGGGEKLFF
TGTGCCAGCACCTTCAATCCAGGGGGAGGTGAAAAACTGTTTTTT
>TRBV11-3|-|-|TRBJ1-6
CASRAQGRGSPLHF
TGTGCCAGCAGAGCACAGGGACGGGGTTCACCCCTCCACTTT
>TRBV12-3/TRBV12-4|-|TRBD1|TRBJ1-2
CASSWGQGYGYTF
TGTGCCAGCAGTTGGGGACAGGGGTATGGCTACACCTTC
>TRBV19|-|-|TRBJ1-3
CASTPQVSAGNTIYF
TGTGCCAGTACCCCACAGGTGTCGGCTGGAAACACCATATATTTT
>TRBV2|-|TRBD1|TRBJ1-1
CASFLQGADTEAFF
TGTGCCAGTTTTTTACAGGGGGCGGACACTGAAGCTTTCTTT
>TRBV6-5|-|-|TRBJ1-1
CASSPGRGVNTEAFF
TGTGCCAGCAGCCCCGGCCGAGGTGTGAACACTGAAGCTTTCTTT
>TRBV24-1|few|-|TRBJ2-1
CATSDGGAGGNEQFF
TGTGCCACCAGTGATGGAGGGGCGGGCGGCAATGAGCAGTTCTTC
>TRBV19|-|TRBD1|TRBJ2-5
CASSIARGPQETQYF
TGTGCCAGTAGTATCGCCAGGGGGCCCCAAGAGACCCAGTACTTC
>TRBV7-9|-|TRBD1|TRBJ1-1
CASSPTGAEAFF
TGTGCCAGCAGCCCTACAGGGGCTGAAGCTTTCTTT
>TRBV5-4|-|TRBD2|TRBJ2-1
CASSQLAGGYNEQFF
TGTGCCAGCAGCCAACTAGCGGGGGGCTACAATGAGCAGTTCTTC
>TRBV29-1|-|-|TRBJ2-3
CSGKTGLISTDTQYF
TGCAGCGGAAAAACAGGCCTTATTAGCACAGATACGCAGTATTTT
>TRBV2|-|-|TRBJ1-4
CASSTSGQSNEKLFF
TGTGCCAGCAGTACCTCAGGGCAATCTAATGAAAAACTGTTTTTT
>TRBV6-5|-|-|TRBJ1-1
CASSLNSGEAFF
TGTGCCAGCAGTTTGAATTCAGGTGAAGCTTTCTTT
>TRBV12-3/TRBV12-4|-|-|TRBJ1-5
CASSPQGFQPQHF
TGTGCCAGCAGTCCACAGGGATTCCAGCCCCAGCATTTT
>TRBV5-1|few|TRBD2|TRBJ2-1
CASSSTSGTYNEQFF
TGCGCCAGCAGCTCGACTAGCGGAACCTACAATGAGCAGTTCTTC
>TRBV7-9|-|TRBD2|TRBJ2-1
CASIPGGRPEQFF
TGTGCCAGCATTCCCGGGGGGAGACCCGAGCAGTTCTTC
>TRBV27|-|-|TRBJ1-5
CASSLLGSGQPQHF
TGTGCCAGCAGTTTATTGGGGTCAGGGCAGCCCCAGCATTTT
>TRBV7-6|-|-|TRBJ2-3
CASSLGASTDTQYF
TGTGCCAGCAGCTTAGGGGCCAGCACAGATACGCAGTATTTT
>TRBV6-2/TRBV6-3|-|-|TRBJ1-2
CASSRPRGSYGYTF
TGTGCCAGCAGTCGACCTAGGGGAAGCTATGGCTACACCTTC
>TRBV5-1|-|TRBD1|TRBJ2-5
CASARTGERETQYF
TGCGCCAGCGCCCGAACAGGGGAGCGGGAGACCCAGTACTTC
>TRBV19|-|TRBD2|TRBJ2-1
CASMGTSVSYNEQFF
TGTGCCAGTATGGGGACTAGCGTTTCCTACAATGAGCAGTTCTTC
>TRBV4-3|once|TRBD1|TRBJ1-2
CASSQDRTGSGGYTF
TGCGCCAGCAGCCAAGACAGGACAGGCTCGGGTGGCTACACCTTC